The T cell receptor (beta chain) described here comes from a study of cytomegalovirus exposure and HLA in healthy donors. 60 Vbeta and 13 Jbeta primers were used in PCR. Assay: immunoSEQ multiplex PCR; the TCRdb copy retains only in-frame clones and omits some. The table lists some 190,000 clones, around 80% of them singletons. Per germline, CDR1 SEHNR and CDR2 FQNEAQ (reference sequence). The length of the CDR3 is 15 residues. Losses at the gene ends were 3 bases for V and 5 bases for J; bases not matched to a gene: 7. The sequenced sample consisted of PBMCs. This clonotype was sampled from a man younger than 30 in good health and CMV-seronegative. The chain combines TRBV7-9 with TRBJ2-1; 7 nucleotides agree with TRBD2. The CDR3 loop is CASSFGLGDDNEQFF. CDR3 sequence (DNA): TGTGCCAGCAGCTTTGGACTAGGGGATGACAATGAGCAGTTCTTC.